This T cell receptor beta chain was sequenced in a study of T-cell reconstitution after alpha-beta-depleted transplantation in children. A library of TCRbeta sequences, prepared with unique molecular identifiers, was generated. TCRdb analysed the PCR reads with MiXCR anew, one entry per CDR3 protein. The data contain hundreds of thousands of distinct CDR3 sequences, approximately 29% of them singletons. The receptor was isolated from a human donor who donated a stem cell graft to a child with aplastic anemia. The sample consisted of PBMCs from the stem cell graft donor, taken from the stem cell graft.

CDR3 DNA sequence: TGTGCCTGGGAGCAAGCGATACGAAGGGGGCAGTACTTC. This translates into CAWEQAIRRGQYF. The rearrangement joins TRBV30 to TRBJ2-7; TRBD1 is a possible D gene (5 bases). In germline, CDR1 is GTSNPN, CDR2 SVGIG (reference sequence). V gave up 5 bases and J gave up 9 bases, with 20 bases separating them. The CDR3 is 13 residues long.